This T cell receptor (beta chain) stems from a study of T cells expressing NK-cell markers. The CDR3 length is 14 residues. TCRdb reanalyzed the 5' RACE reads and collapses them to one entry per CDR3 protein, without DNA. This sample's table has about half a million distinct CDR3 sequences. This TCR was recovered from a woman aged 45-59 years in good health. The chain joins TRBV12-3 or TRBV12-4 to TRBJ1-1; without DNA, the TCRdb call of TRBD1 cannot be checked. The sequenced material came from blood T cells: a sorted CD56 or NKG2C T cell subset, CD4+ or CD8+ T cells, or bulk PBMC T cells (not recorded which). This CDR3 reads CASKGDRWNTEAFF.